This TCR beta chain emerged from a study of shared clonotypes between healthy human individuals. The CDR3 extends over 16 amino acids. V was trimmed by 1 base and J by 4 bases, leaving 14 bases between them. CDR1 is MNHEY and CDR2 is SMNVEV in the germline V gene (reference sequence). The data were produced by immunoSEQ multiplex PCR, yet TCRdb's version contains in-frame clones alone and is incomplete. The table shows approximately 1,000,000 clones, with about four fifths occurring only once. Within Nashville, Tennessee resided all donors, each a Caucasian adult. This chain connects TRBV27 to TRBJ2-1; tentatively, D is TRBD1 or TRBD2 (6 bases each). Sequencing used memory CD4+ T cells from PBMCs. Subset noted: CD45RA-negative fraction. This clonotype originated in a man younger than 35 in good health. Some clones in this sample may be carry-over from other donors' samples. As DNA, the CDR3 is TGTGCCAGCAGTTTATTTGGGGGGCTTTTATACAATGAGCAGTTCTTC. This translates into CASSLFGGLLYNEQFF.